The present TCR beta chain was sequenced within a study of vaccination and CD4 T cells after COVID-19. About the study: Post-vaccine sample collection happened at a median of approximately 74 days after dose two, ranging 14 to 241.

The Oncomine TCR Beta short-read assay was what sequenced the DNA obtained from cultured CD4+ T cells. TCRdb re-derived calls from the PCR reads in MiXCR, one entry per CDR3 protein. The sample includes over 10,000 distinct CDR3 sequences, less than 70% of them seen just once. Treatment denoted: 10-day PBMC culture with coronavirus spike peptide pools or control peptides (ViraFEST assay). Every well contained around 2 million PBMCs, which were grown with around 9.8 IU/ml IL-2 and about 10 ug/ml peptide pools. This clonotype is labeled medium-sized (0.01 to 0.1%). No antigen is known for it. The CDR3 spans 15 residues. Germline CDR1 DFQATT, CDR2 SNEGSKA (reference sequence). V shed 5 bases, J shed 3 bases, and the junction held 12 bases outside the gene matches.

Sequencing was done on a sample of CD4+ T cells from blood, cultured in vitro. The chain has TRBV20-1 and TRBJ2-7, with 8 bases identical to TRBD2. This receptor was obtained from a human donor who had recovered from COVID-19. The CDR3 DNA sequence: TGCAGTGCTGGACTCCCACTAGCGGACCACTACGAGCAGTACTTC. Its protein is CSAGLPLADHYEQYF.